This T cell receptor (beta chain) was sequenced during a study of blood T cell repertoires in COVID-19. Across the study: There were acute and convalescent COVID-19 samples, and they came from the United States, Italy and Spain.

Source study methods: Nucleated cell counts were estimated from reference gene primer amplification. Clones were read by immunoSEQ multiplex PCR, and TCRdb kept only the in-frame ones, dropping some. The V and J calls and the clone size are those of that table, but D and trimming were determined from the DNA. Of 55,000 to 75,000 clones in the sample, more than 60% were seen once. This CDR3 spans 15 amino acids. The germline gives CDR1 SNHLY, CDR2 FYNNEI. The J segment lost 5 bases and the V segment lost 4 bases, leaving 5 bases of the junction unmatched. The J gene is TRBJ2-2, the V gene TRBV2; 9 nucleotides match TRBD1. The sequence came from a human donor in a cohort sampled during active COVID-19. The specimen sequenced was peripheral blood. The CDR3 bases are TGTGCCAGCAGTGCCGAACAGGGGGCGACCGGGGAGCTGTTTTTT. Residues: CASSAEQGATGELFF.